This T cell receptor beta chain originates from a study of T-cell memory formation after mild COVID-19. Looking at the study overall: Across donors, TCR clusters were largely donor specific. Study results and caveats: Still unconfirmed is whether the second-wave clones peaking on day 37 recognized SARS-CoV-2.

The V gene's germline CDR1 is MNHEY and CDR2 SMNVEV (reference sequence). The CDR3 runs to 15 residues. V dropped 3 bases and J dropped 7 bases, with 16 bases sitting between them. Constant-segment primers and 5'RACE yielded cDNA libraries for TCR alpha and TCR beta, each carrying sample barcodes and UMIs. MiXCR, run by TCRdb on the 5' RACE reads, gives a single entry per CDR3 protein. The repertoire includes 150,000 to 200,000 distinct CDR3 sequences, roughly 15% of them detected once, and 14% sits in the top ten. To note about this clonotype: The target antigen is unknown.

Sequencing input: PBMCs or a T cell subset sorted from them (not recorded which). The TCR sequence derives from an adult woman who had mild COVID-19 (a few samples of this study predate the infection). Cell type and time point are not known. The chain uses TRBV27 and TRBJ2-1; TRBD1 might be the D (6 bases). CDR3 sequence reads: CASSFFPRTENEQFF. The CDR3 nucleotides read TGTGCCAGCAGTTTCTTCCCGAGGACAGAAAATGAGCAGTTCTTC.